The text below deals with one TCR beta chain. This clonotype was seen ten or more times. It has no known antigen specificity. No qualities accompany the bases; no much larger clone lies one base away. In the paper's terms, the treatment or condition label means: live attenuated yellow fever vaccine strain. At every blood-draw timepoint, two biological replicates of bulk PBMCs were collected. A standard Ficoll-Paque protocol was used to isolate PBMCs from peripheral blood. RNA was extracted with TriZol from bulk PBMCs, CD4 and CD8 fractions, and dextramer-positive and dextramer-negative fractions. The data stem from a study of T cells after yellow fever vaccination (dated by TCRdb to between 2018 and 2021). For the wider study: The SMART-Seq v4 Ultra Low Input RNA kit was used to prepare libraries from fractions with low cell numbers. Bulk TCR alpha and beta repertoires were sequenced longitudinally to track T-cell clones before and after primary and booster YFV17D yellow fever vaccination. Two healthy male donors, one aged 18 to 30 and one aged 30 to 40 years, were included in the cohort. Blood samples were taken at several timepoints before and after primary and secondary immunization, and bulk PBMC replicates and cell subsets were isolated. Beyond this particular receptor, the publication reports: Only a couple of donors were included in the study, so the extent to which the findings can be generalized is limited. The secondary T-cell response was weaker than the primary response but faster, peaking on day 5 instead of day 15. Because abundant contaminating clonotypes from the bulk population could be contained in FACS-sorted repertoires, computational filtering was required. Most clones expanded after primary vaccination were re-detected after the booster (approximately 95% of CD4 and around 86% of CD8), suggesting broad memory maintenance. A small share of clonotypes was detected in both CD4 and CD8 compartments, with the overlap likely arising from convergent recombination.

TCR cDNA was made using 5'RACE template switching, a step that added a universal primer site and unique molecular identifiers. Priming for cDNA synthesis came from both the TCR alpha and TCR beta constant segments. Two PCR steps were used to amplify libraries, with sample barcodes and sequencing adapters being added in the second step. Sequencing of libraries was performed on Illumina HiSeq 2500 (2x100 bp) or NovaSeq (2x150 bp). As for the authors' bioinformatics: Demultiplexing of reads and collapsing into UMI consensus sequences were performed with MIGEC, and V(D)J alignment was carried out with MiXCR. Clonotypes responding to the vaccine were identified with edgeR on replicate PBMC samples, with the criteria of FDR below 0.01 and a log2 fold change above 5 up to day 15. CD4 or CD8 identity was assigned to each bulk clonotype according to whether the clonotype was present at higher abundance in the sequenced CD4 repertoire or the sequenced CD8 repertoire. TCRdb reprocessed the public reads (quality trimming at Q25 with fastp, clone calling with MiXCR) and kept in-frame beta chains. Each record represents a unique CDR3 protein, reported with the most common genes and DNA among its rows. These V and J calls originate from TCRdb's pipeline instead of the authors' own analysis. This sample has hundreds of thousands of distinct CDR3 sequences in its table, and 12% of those were observed once. Jointly, the top ten make up approximately 15% of the sample.

CDR1 and CDR2 were assigned from the germline V gene as SGHRS and YFSETQ. The germline ends are 15 bases apart after V is trimmed by 0 bases and J by 6 bases. Including the terminal cysteine and phenylalanine, the CDR3 comprises 16 residues. The only DNA kept is the CDR3, 48 bases in frame from the first base. The chain is encoded by TRBV5-1 joined to TRBJ2-2; there is no confident call for the D gene. Here the sequenced sample was PBMCs, taken on the day of the yellow fever booster vaccination. The receptor comes from a man aged 25 to 45 who received the YFV17D yellow fever vaccine. The CDR3 protein: CASSLEAAGWAGELFF. In nucleotides, the sequence is TGCGCCAGCAGCTTGGAGGCAGCTGGCTGGGCCGGGGAGCTGTTTTTT. Reference TRBV5-1 and TRBJ2-2 proteins supply the regions before and after the CDR3; the full variable domain is: KAGVTQTPRYLIKTRGQQVTLSCSPISGHRSVSWYQQTPGQGLQFLFEYFSETQRNKGNFPGRFSGRQFSNSRSEMNVSTLELGDSALYLCASSLEAAGWAGELFFGEGSRLTVL.